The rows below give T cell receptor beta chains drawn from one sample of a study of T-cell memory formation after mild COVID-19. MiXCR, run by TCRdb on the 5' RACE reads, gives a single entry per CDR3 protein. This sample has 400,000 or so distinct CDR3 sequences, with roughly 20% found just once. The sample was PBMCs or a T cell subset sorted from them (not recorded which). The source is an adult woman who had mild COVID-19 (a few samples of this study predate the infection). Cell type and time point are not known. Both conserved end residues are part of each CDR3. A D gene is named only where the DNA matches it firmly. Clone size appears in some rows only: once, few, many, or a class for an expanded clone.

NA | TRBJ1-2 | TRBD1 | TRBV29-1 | TGCAGCGTGCGCCCCGGGACAGGGCTGGGGGGCTACACCTTC | CSVRPGTGLGGYTF
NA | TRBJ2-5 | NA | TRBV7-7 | TGTGCTAGCACCTCCGGGACGGCTCTTCAAGAGACCCAGTACTTC | CASTSGTALQETQYF
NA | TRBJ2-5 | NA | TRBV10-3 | TGTGCCACCAGGGGCACGGGGGCGGGCGAGACCCAGTACTTC | CATRGTGAGETQYF
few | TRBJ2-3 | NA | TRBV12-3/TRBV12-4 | TGTGCCAGCAGTTTAGTCGGCGAGGGCACAGATACGCAGTATTTT | CASSLVGEGTDTQYF
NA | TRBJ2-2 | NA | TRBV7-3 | NA | CASSPGQGTPGSCFF
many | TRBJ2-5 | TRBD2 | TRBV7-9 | TGTGCCAGCAGCTCGGGACCGGGGGGAGAGACCCAGTACTTC | CASSSGPGGETQYF
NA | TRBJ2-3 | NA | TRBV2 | TGTGCCAGGACCCCGGACAATAGCACAGATACGCAGTATTTT | CARTPDNSTDTQYF
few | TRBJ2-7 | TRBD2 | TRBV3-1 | TGTGCCAGCAGCCAAGAAGGAGCGGGGGCGACCTACGAGCAGTACTTC | CASSQEGAGATYEQYF
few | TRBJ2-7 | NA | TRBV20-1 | TGCAGTGCTAGAAACGGCTACGAGCAGTACTTC | CSARNGYEQYF
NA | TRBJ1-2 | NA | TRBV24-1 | TGTGCCACCAGTGATCTCGGGATGCGCTATGGCTACACCTTC | CATSDLGMRYGYTF
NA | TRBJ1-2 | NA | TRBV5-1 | TGCGCCAGCAGCTTGAATGTTTACGGGCTTCGGGGCTACACCTTC | CASSLNVYGLRGYTF
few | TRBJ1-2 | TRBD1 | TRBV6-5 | TGTGCCAGCAGTTACTCTTCCGGGACAGGGAATGGCTACACCTTC | CASSYSSGTGNGYTF
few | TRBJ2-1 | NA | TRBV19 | TGTGCCAGTAGTCCCCGTGGTTCCCTGACAGATGAGCAGTTCTTC | CASSPRGSLTDEQFF
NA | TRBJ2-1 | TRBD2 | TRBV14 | TGTGCCAGCAGCCAAGATGTGTTAGCGGGATTACATGAGCAGTTCTTC | CASSQDVLAGLHEQFF
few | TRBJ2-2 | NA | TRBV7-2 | TGTGCCAGCAGCCCCAGACTAGGACGAACCGGGGAGCTGTTTTTT | CASSPRLGRTGELFF
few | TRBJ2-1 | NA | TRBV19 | TGTGCCAGTAGTATTGTGTTGAGTGAGCAGTTCTTC | CASSIVLSEQFF
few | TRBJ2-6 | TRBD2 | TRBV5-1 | TGCGCCAGCAGCTTACCGACTAGCGGGGGGAGCTCTGGGGCCAACGTCCTGACTTTC | CASSLPTSGGSSGANVLTF
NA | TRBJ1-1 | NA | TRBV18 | TGTGCCAGCTCACCAGCAGGGGAGACTGAAGCTTTCTTT | CASSPAGETEAFF
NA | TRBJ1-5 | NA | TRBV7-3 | TGTGCCAGCAGCTTAGGGATTAATCAGCCCCAGCATTTT | CASSLGINQPQHF
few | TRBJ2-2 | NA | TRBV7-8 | TGTGCCAGCAGATCACCCCGGTATGGGAACACCGGGGAGCTGTTTTTT | CASRSPRYGNTGELFF
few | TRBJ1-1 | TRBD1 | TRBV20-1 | TGCAGTGCTAGGAGGGACAGGGCCTATGAGGGTAAAAACACTGAAGCTTTCTTT | CSARRDRAYEGKNTEAFF
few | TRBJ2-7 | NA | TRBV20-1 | TGCAGTGCCCGGGTTGATCCCTCCTACGAGCAGTACTTC | CSARVDPSYEQYF
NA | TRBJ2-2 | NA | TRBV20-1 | TGCAGTGCTAGAGCGATTGAGGGGGGGCCAGCGAACACCGGGGAGCTGTTTTTT | CSARAIEGGPANTGELFF
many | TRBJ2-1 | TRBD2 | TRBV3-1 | TGTGCCAGCAGCCCTGAGTCAATAGCGGGCCGCAATGAGCAGTTCTTC | CASSPESIAGRNEQFF
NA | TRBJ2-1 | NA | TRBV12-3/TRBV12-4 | TGTGCCAGCACCCCGCGAGGGAGCTCCTACAATGAGCAGTTCTTC | CASTPRGSSYNEQFF
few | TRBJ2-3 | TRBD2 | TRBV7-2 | TGTGCCAGCAGCCCCATCGAAGCTAGCGGGGTATGGTATTTT | CASSPIEASGVWYF
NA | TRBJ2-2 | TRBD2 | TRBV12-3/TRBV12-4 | TGTGCCAGCAGTTTAGCGTGGGTGAGCGGGGCGCTTCTAGCCGGGGAGCTGTTTTTT | CASSLAWVSGALLAGELFF
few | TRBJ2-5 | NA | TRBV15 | TGTGCCACCAGCACGGACCAAGAGACCCAGTACTTC | CATSTDQETQYF
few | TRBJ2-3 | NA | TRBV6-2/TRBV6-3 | TGTGCCAGCAGTTACTCTAGTCGGCAGGGCCACACAGATACGCAGTATTTT | CASSYSSRQGHTDTQYF
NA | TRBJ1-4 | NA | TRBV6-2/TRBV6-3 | TGTGCCAGCCGATCCGGGGGAGCAACTAATGAAAAACTGTTTTTT | CASRSGGATNEKLFF
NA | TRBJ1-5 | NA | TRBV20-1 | TGCAGTGCCAACCGGGACGGGAATCAGCCCCAGCATTTT | CSANRDGNQPQHF
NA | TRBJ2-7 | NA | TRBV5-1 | TGCGCCAGCAGTTCTACAGGGAGCGAGCAGTACTTC | CASSSTGSEQYF
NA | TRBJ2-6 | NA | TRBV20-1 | TGCAGTGCTCCCAGGGCCTCAGGGGCCAACGTCCTGACTTTC | CSAPRASGANVLTF
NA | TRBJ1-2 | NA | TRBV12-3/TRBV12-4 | TGTGCCAGCAGGGAAACCGGGGTTGCTAACTATGGCTACACCTTC | CASRETGVANYGYTF
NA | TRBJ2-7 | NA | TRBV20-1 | TGCAGTGTTCGGGCGAGCGGAACGGGGTACGAGCAGTACTTC | CSVRASGTGYEQYF
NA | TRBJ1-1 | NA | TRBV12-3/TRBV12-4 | TGTGCCAGCACTCAAAGGGACACCCCAGAGAACACTGAAGCTTTCTTT | CASTQRDTPENTEAFF
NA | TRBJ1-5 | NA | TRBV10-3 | TGTGCCATCAGGGATGAAGGGGTGGCTCAGCCCCAGCATTTT | CAIRDEGVAQPQHF
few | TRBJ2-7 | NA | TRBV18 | TGTGCCAGCTCACTGGATCAGACCGCCTACGAGCAGTACTTC | CASSLDQTAYEQYF
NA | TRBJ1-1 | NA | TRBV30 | TGTGCCTGGATGGGTGGGTCCCGGAAAGCTTTCTTT | CAWMGGSRKAFF
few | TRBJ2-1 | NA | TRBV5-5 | TGTGCCAGCAGCTTGGTGGTCGGCACCAATGAGCAGTTCTTC | CASSLVVGTNEQFF